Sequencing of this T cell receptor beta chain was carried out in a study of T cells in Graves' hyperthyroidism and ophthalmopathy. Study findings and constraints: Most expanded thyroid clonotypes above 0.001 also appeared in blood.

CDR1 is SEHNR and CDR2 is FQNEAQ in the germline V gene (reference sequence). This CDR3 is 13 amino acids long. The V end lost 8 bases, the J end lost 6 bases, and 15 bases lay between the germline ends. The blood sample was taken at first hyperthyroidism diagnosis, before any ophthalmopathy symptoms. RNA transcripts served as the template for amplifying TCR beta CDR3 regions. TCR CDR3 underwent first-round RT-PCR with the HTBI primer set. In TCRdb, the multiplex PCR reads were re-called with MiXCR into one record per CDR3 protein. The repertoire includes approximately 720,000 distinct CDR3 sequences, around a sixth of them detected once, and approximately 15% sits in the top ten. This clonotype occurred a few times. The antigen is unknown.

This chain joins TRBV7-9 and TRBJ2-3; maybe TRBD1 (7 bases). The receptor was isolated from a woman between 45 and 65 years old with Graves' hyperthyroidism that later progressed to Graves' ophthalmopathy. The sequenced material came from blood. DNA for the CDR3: TGTGCCAGCCGACAGGGACTCCATGATACGCAGTATTTT. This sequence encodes CASRQGLHDTQYF.